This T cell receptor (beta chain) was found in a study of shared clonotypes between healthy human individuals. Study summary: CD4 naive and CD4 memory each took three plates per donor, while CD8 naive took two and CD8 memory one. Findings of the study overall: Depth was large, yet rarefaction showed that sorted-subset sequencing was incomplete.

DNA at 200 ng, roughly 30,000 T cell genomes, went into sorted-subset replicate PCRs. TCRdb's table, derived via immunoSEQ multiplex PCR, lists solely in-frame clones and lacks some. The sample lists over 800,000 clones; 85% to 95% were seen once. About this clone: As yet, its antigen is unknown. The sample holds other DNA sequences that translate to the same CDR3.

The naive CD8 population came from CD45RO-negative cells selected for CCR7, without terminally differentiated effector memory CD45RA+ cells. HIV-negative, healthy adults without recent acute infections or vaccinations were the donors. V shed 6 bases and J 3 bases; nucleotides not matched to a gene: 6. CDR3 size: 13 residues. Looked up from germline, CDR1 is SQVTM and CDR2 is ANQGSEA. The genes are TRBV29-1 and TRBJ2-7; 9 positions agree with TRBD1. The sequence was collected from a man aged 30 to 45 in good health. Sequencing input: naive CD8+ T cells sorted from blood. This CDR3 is CSVRPGQGYEQYF. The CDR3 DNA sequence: TGCAGCGTCCGGCCGGGACAGGGCTACGAGCAGTACTTC.